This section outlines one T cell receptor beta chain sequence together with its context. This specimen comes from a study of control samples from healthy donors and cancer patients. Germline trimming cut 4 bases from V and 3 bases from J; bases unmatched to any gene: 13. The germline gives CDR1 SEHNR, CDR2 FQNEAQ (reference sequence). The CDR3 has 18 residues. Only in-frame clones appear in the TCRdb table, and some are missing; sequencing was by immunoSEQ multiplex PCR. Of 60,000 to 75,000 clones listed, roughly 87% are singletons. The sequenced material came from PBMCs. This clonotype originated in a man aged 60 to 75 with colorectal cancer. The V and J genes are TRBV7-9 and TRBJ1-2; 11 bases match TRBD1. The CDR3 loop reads CASSSERTGGSGDYGYTF. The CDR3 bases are TGTGCCAGCAGCTCCGAACGGACAGGGGGCTCGGGGGACTATGGCTACACCTTC.